The 2 T cell receptor beta chains reported below all come from one sample, sequenced in a study of PD-1 blockade in classical Hodgkin lymphoma. TCRdb's copy holds only in-frame clones and misses some; the assay was immunoSEQ multiplex PCR. The sample holds under 45,000 clones, around 69% seen once. Time point indicated: cycle 4 day 1 (C4D1), after less than seven weeks of nivolumab. Each patient experienced a relapse that followed autologous stem cell transplantation, and brentuximab vedotin exposure varied. The material sequenced was peripheral blood mononuclear cells (PBMCs), taken before the fourth cycle of nivolumab. The source of these receptors is a human donor with classical Hodgkin lymphoma.

CDR3 DNA sequence: TGTGCCAGCAGCGTAGGACCAGGGGCAGACCATGGCTACACCTTC. Translation gives CASSVGPGADHGYTF. This chain connects TRBV9 to TRBJ1-2, with D possibly being TRBD1 (6 bases). The CDR3 is 15 amino acids. Germline CDR1 is SGDLS and CDR2 is YYNGEE. V lost 0 bases and J 6 bases, leaving 15 bases between the germline ends.

This clone is a singleton in its sample. Other nucleotide sequences in the sample specify the same CDR3. The chain is built from TRBV30 and TRBJ1-2; TRBD1 matches 7 bases. Trimming at V came to 2 bases and at J to 2 bases, leaving 2 bases not matched to a gene. CDR1 and CDR2 from the germline V gene are GTSNPN and SVGIG (reference sequence). CDR3 size: 13 residues. CDR3 protein: CAWSRTGNYGYTF. Here the CDR3 DNA reads TGTGCCTGGAGTCGGACAGGAAACTATGGCTACACCTTC.